This T cell receptor (beta chain) was captured in a study of beta chain features in type 1 diabetes (dated by TCRdb to 2016 to 2019). With regard to the full study: Patients and healthy donors did not differ in mean age, gender distribution, total cell number or subset yield. Across all samples, around 100 million sorted cells were examined, and cell number per subset correlated strongly with RNA yield. In the study, TCRB repertoires of sorted circulating CD4+ T cell subsets from recently diagnosed type 1 diabetes patients were compared with those of matched healthy donors. Naive and central memory subsets were obtained from all 30 or so donors, but regulatory and stem cell-like memory subsets were isolated from only 8 patients and roughly eight healthy donors.

From each donor, a single peripheral blood sample of 95 to 150 mL on average was drawn into heparinised tubes. A BD FACSAria II was used to sort naive, central memory, regulatory and stem cell-like memory CD4+ T cells with a panel that included CD45RO, CCR7, CD25, CD127, CD95 and CD27. Purity was above 95% for every sorted population. PBMCs were isolated immediately by Lymphoprep density gradient centrifugation and stained directly without culture. To minimize batch effects, samples were stained and sorted in pairs, one healthy donor with one patient per experiment. As for this clone: Its antigen is unknown. The record has no base qualities; no much larger clone is one base away.

All of the isolated RNA was reverse transcribed with the High Capacity cDNA Reverse Transcription Kit, so expressed TCRB transcripts were sequenced. Naive, central memory and regulatory T cell samples underwent deep immunoSEQ sequencing, averaging roughly 3.4 million total reads per sample. After sorted cells were lysed in RLT buffer, RNA was extracted with DNase-treated RNeasy Micro or Mini kits, with the choice depending on cell number. Each cell subset was processed on its own to prevent cross-contamination, while patient and healthy donor samples were processed together. The immunoSEQ multiplex PCR was used to amplify TCRB sequences from cDNA, generating 87-bp fragments that spanned the CDR3 region. The amplicons were sequenced using the Illumina HiSeq platform. The study's own analysis went as follows. Synthetic template baselines were used to correct PCR bias computationally, reads within Hamming distance 2 were collapsed together, and singletons that could not be merged were discarded. Reads were aligned against IMGT so that V, D and J genes, CDR3 length and insertions or deletions at six rearrangement sites could be assigned. Within each subset, clonotype counts were normalized to sorted cell number, after which true diversity and Gini coefficients were computed with the tcR R package. The overlap coefficient, calculated on TCRB nucleotide sequences, was used to quantify repertoire sharing. Out-of-frame TCRB sequences from naive cells were analyzed as a proxy for the pre-selection repertoire. TCRdb's version of the immuneACCESS table is confined to in-frame rearrangements and falls short of the full clone set. An unresolved V gene accounts for under half of the shortfall where checked; the remainder is of unknown origin. The V and J calls and clone size were taken over from that table, and D and trimming were inferred from the DNA. This sample lists 500,000 to 700,000 clones; roughly 15% were detected once. Roughly 0.098% of the sample belongs to the ten largest clones.

V lost 4 bases and J lost 7 bases; the stretch between them is 10 bases long. CDR1 and CDR2, per the germline V gene (reference sequence), are GTSNPN and SVGIG. From its cysteine to its phenylalanine, the CDR3 spans 11 amino acids. Left in the record is the CDR3 DNA by itself, 33 bases read in frame from the first base. Results and caveats for the whole study, not just this receptor: Because cDNA rather than genomic DNA was sequenced, highly expressing activated cells could have been over-represented, although no difference in activation and CD3 levels was found between groups. HLA sub-analyses involved small numbers of individuals, so any influence of HLA type on TCRB rearrangement remained unresolved. At VDJ recombination sites, type 1 diabetes patients had fewer insertions and more deleted nucleotides, which implies abnormalities in thymic rearrangement. PCR might favor shorter templates, but patient and control samples were amplified and corrected together, so any skew would affect both groups equally. Type 1 diabetes patients showed a moderate but significant shortening of TCRB CDR3 length in all four CD4+ subsets. Naive, central memory and regulatory TCRB repertoires appeared more similar among patients than among healthy donors.

The specimen was naive CD4+ T cells from blood. Interpreted using the paper, the cell subset or site label stands for: true naive CD4+ T cells. The source of this sequence is a man aged 18-30 years in good health. The V and J segments used are TRBV30 and TRBJ1-1; a confident D gene designation cannot be given. The CDR3 here reads CAWNWRDEAFF. In nucleotides, the sequence is TGTGCCTGGAACTGGAGGGATGAAGCTTTCTTT.